The clone carrying this T cell receptor beta chain was observed many times. Its antigen is unknown. Germline V gives CDR1 MDHEN, CDR2 SYDVKM. The length of the CDR3 is 16 residues. The ends lost 4 bases at V and 2 bases at J; junction bases unmatched: 7. This sample was taken from a study of neurological immune-mediated disorders. Sorted libraries drew on approximately 1 million CD4+ or CD8+ T cells. General study findings and limits: The study found the most TCR clonal expansion in HTLV-1-associated myelopathy and the least in multiple sclerosis, below healthy controls.

MiXCR was run by TCRdb on the 5' RACE reads, yielding one entry per CDR3 protein. The sample yields some 15,000 distinct CDR3 sequences, 3.5% seen once. Source material: CD8+ T cells from blood. The chain links TRBV28 to TRBJ2-7; 11 nucleotides agree with TRBD2. This receptor was identified in a woman aged 40 to 50 in good health. CDR3 in amino acids: CASSSQGLAATYEQYF. The CDR3 region has the DNA TGTGCCAGCAGTTCCCAGGGACTAGCGGCGACCTACGAGCAGTACTTC.